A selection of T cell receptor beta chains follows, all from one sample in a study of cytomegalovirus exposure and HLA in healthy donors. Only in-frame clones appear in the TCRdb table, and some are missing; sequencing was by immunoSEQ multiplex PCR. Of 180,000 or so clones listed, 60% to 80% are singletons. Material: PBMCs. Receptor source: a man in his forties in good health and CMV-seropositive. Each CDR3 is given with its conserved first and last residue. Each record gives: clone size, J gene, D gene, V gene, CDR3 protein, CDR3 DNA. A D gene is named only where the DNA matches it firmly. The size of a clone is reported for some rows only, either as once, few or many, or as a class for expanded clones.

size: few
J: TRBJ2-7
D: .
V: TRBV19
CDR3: CASSRSVAARLISYEQYF
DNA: TGTGCCAGTAGTAGAAGCGTAGCGGCCAGACTTATCTCCTACGAGCAGTACTTC

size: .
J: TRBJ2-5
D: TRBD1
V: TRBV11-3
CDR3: CASSLTGQVLETQYF
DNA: TGTGCCAGCAGCTTGACGGGACAGGTTTTAGAGACCCAGTACTTC

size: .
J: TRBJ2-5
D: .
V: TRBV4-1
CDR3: CASSQGKGLSDRQETQYF
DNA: TGCGCCAGCAGCCAAGGGAAGGGGCTTTCTGACAGACAAGAGACCCAGTACTTC

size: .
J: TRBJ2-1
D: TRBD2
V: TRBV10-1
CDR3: CASNDGTSGRNEQFF
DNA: TGCGCCAGCAACGACGGGACTAGCGGGAGAAATGAGCAGTTCTTC

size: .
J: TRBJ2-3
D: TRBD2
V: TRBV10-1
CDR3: CASSEGAAGVRDTQYF
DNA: TGCGCCAGCAGTGAAGGGGCGGCGGGAGTACGAGATACGCAGTATTTT

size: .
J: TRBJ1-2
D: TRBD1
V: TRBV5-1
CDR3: CASSPGGQGWSGYTF
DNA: TGCGCCAGCAGCCCCGGTGGACAGGGTTGGAGTGGCTACACCTTC

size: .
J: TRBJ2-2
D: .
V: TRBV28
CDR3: CASTTPGTPLNTGELFF
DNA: TGTGCCAGCACCACTCCAGGGACACCCTTGAACACCGGGGAGCTGTTTTTT

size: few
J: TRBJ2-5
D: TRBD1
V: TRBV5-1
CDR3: CASSPSDRLQETQYF
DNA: TGCGCCAGCAGCCCCTCGGACAGGCTCCAAGAGACCCAGTACTTC

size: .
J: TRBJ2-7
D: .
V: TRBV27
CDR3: CASSFSPGYEQYF
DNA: TGTGCCAGCAGTTTTTCCCCAGGGTACGAGCAGTACTTC

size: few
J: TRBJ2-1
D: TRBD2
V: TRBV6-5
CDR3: CASRRNPRGDEQFF
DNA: TGTGCCAGCAGGAGGAATCCTCGGGGGGATGAGCAGTTCTTC

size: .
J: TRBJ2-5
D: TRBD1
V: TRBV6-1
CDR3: CASSEIGTGASETQYF
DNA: TGTGCCAGCAGTGAAATTGGGACAGGGGCGTCCGAGACCCAGTACTTC

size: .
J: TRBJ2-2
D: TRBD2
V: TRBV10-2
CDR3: CASRGLGGGVSGELFF
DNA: TGCGCCAGCAGGGGTTTAGGCGGGGGTGTGTCCGGGGAGCTGTTTTTT

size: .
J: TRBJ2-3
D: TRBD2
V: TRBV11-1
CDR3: CASSLDRWLAGDTQYF
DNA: TGTGCCAGCAGCTTAGATCGGTGGCTAGCGGGAGATACGCAGTATTTT

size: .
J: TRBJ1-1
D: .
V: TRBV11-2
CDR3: CASRYQGGTEAFF
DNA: TGTGCCAGCAGATACCAAGGGGGAACTGAAGCTTTCTTT

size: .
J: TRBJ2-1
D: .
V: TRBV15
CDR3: CATSRTRHNEQFF
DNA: TGTGCCACCAGCAGGACTAGACACAATGAGCAGTTCTTC

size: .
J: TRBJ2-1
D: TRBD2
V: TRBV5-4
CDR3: CASSLKRTSGHNEQFF
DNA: TGTGCCAGCAGCTTGAAGCGGACTAGCGGCCACAATGAGCAGTTCTTC

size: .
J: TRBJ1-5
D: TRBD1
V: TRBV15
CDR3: CATSIGRDRGWYSNQPQHF
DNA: TGTGCCACCAGCATCGGTCGGGACAGGGGATGGTATAGCAATCAGCCCCAGCATTTT

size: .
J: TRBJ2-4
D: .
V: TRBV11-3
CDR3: CASSSRVSKNIQYF
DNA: TGTGCCAGCAGCTCCAGGGTATCCAAAAACATTCAGTACTTC

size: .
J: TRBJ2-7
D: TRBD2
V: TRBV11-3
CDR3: CASSLSGRGREQYF
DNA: TGTGCCAGCAGCCTTAGCGGGAGGGGGAGAGAGCAGTACTTC

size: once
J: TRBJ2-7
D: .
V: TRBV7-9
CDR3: CASSLAGSDGQYF
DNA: TGTGCCAGCAGCTTAGCGGGGAGTGATGGGCAGTACTTC

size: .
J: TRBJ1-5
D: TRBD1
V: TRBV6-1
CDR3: CASITTGGNNQPQHF
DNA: TGTGCCAGCATAACGACAGGGGGCAACAATCAGCCCCAGCATTTT

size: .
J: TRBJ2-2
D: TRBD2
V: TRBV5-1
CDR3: CASSWGWTSRAGELFF
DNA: TGCGCCAGCAGCTGGGGGTGGACTAGCCGCGCCGGGGAGCTGTTTTTT

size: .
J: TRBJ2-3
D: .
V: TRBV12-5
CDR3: CASGLGTMGNTDTQYF
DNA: TGTGCTAGTGGTTTGGGGACAATGGGAAACACAGATACGCAGTATTTT

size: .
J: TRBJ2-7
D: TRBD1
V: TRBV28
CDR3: CASSPGQNSYEQYF
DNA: TGTGCCAGCAGTCCGGGACAGAACTCCTACGAGCAGTACTTC

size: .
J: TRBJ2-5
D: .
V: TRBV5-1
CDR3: CASSLGRGLRQETQYF
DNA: TGCGCCAGCAGCTTGGGGAGGGGGCTACGCCAAGAGACCCAGTACTTC

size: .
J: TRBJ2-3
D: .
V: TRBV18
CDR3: CASSSRTGADTQYF
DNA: TGTGCCAGCTCATCTCGGACGGGGGCAGATACGCAGTATTTT

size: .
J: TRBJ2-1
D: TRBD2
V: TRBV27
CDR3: CASSSGLAGQQFF
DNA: TGTGCCAGCAGTTCGGGACTAGCGGGTCAGCAGTTCTTC

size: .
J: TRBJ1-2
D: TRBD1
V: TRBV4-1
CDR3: CASSQEPDRGGYGYTF
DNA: TGCGCCAGCAGCCAAGAACCAGACAGGGGAGGCTATGGCTACACCTTC

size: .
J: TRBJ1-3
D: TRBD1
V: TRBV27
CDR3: CASSSRTGSGNTIYF
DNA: TGTGCCAGCAGCTCACGGACAGGGTCTGGAAACACCATATATTTT

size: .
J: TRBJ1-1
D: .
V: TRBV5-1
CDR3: CASRTTGLNTEAFF
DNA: TGCGCCAGCAGGACTACAGGGTTGAACACTGAAGCTTTCTTT

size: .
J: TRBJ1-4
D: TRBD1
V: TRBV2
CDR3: CASSLLQTGSKLFF
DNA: TGTGCCAGCAGTTTACTACAGACAGGGTCAAAACTGTTTTTT

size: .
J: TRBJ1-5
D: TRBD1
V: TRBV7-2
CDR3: CASSLQGAREPQHF
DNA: TGTGCCAGCAGCTTACAGGGGGCAAGGGAGCCCCAGCATTTT

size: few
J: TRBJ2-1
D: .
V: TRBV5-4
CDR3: CASSLPGASSYNEQFF
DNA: TGTGCCAGCAGCTTGCCTGGGGCTAGCTCCTACAATGAGCAGTTCTTC

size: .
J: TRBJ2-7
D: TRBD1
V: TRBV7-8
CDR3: CASSLEGRTGSHEQYF
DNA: TGTGCCAGCAGCTTAGAGGGCAGGACAGGGAGCCACGAGCAGTACTTC

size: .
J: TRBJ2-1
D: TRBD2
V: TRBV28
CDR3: CASSGTTSAFF
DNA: TGTGCCAGCAGCGGGACTACCTCTGCATTCTTC

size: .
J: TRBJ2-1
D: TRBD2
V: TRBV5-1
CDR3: CASSLGGTSGRAGNEQFF
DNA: TGCGCCAGCAGCTTGGGTGGGACTAGCGGGAGGGCCGGCAATGAGCAGTTCTTC

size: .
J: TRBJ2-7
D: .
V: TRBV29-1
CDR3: CSVTEDSTYEQYF
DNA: TGCAGCGTTACAGAGGACAGTACCTACGAGCAGTACTTC

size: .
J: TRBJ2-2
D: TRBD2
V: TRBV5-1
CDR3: CASSDLAGRRNTGELFF
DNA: TGCGCCAGCAGCGACCTAGCGGGGAGGAGGAACACCGGGGAGCTGTTTTTT

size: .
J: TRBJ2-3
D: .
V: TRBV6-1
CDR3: CASSEARSTDTQYF
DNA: TGTGCCAGCAGTGAAGCGCGGAGTACGGATACGCAGTATTTT

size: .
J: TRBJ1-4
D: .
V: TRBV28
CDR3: CASSSGGGKDEKLFF
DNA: TGTGCCAGCAGTTCCGGTGGAGGGAAGGATGAAAAACTGTTTTTT

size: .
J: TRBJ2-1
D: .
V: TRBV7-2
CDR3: CASSQQGGTTAEQFF
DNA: TGTGCCAGCAGCCAACAGGGGGGGACTACTGCTGAGCAGTTCTTC

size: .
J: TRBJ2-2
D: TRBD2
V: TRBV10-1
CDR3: CASKAGDTGELFF
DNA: TGCGCCAGCAAAGCGGGAGACACCGGGGAGCTGTTTTTT

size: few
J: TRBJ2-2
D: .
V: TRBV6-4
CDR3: CASSQSGGYTGELFF
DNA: TGTGCCAGCAGTCAAAGTGGAGGGTACACCGGGGAGCTGTTTTTT

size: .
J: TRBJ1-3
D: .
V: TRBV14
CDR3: CASSQVARGNTIYF
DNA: TGTGCCAGCAGCCAAGTCGCCCGGGGAAACACCATATATTTT

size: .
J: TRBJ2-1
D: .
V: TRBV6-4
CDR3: CASARQGLRDEQFF
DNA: TGTGCCAGCGCGAGGCAGGGACTGCGGGATGAGCAGTTCTTC

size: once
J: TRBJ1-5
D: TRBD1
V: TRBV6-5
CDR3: CASKPGTGGAQPQHF
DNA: TGTGCCAGCAAACCCGGGACAGGGGGCGCTCAGCCCCAGCATTTT

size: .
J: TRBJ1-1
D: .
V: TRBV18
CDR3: CASSPLPLNTEAFF
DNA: TGTGCCAGCTCACCACTTCCATTGAACACTGAAGCTTTCTTT

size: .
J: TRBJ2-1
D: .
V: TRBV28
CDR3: CASSLANNEQFF
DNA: TGTGCCAGCAGTTTGGCCAACAATGAGCAGTTCTTC

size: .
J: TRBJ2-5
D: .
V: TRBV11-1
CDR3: CASSDRQYQETQYF
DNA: TGTGCCAGCAGCGACCGACAGTACCAAGAGACCCAGTACTTC

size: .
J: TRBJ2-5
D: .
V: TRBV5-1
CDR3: CASSLGFGETQYF
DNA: TGCGCCAGCAGCTTGGGTTTCGGGGAGACCCAGTACTTC

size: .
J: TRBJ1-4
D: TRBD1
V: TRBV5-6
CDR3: CASSPDRGRNEKLFF
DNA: TGTGCCAGCAGCCCGGACAGGGGGAGAAATGAAAAACTGTTTTTT

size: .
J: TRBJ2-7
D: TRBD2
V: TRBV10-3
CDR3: CATGTSYDEQYF
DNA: TGTGCCACAGGGACTAGTTACGACGAGCAGTACTTC

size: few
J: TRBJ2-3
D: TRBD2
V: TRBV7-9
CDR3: CASSLGFMGGPIDTQYF
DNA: TGTGCCAGCAGCTTAGGGTTCATGGGAGGGCCTATTGATACGCAGTATTTT

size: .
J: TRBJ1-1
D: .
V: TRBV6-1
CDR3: CASSGGPGHEAFF
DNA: TGTGCCAGCAGTGGGGGACCGGGACACGAAGCTTTCTTT

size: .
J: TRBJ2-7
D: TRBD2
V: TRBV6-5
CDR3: CASSSPWTSGNYEQYF
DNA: TGTGCCAGCAGTTCCCCCTGGACTAGCGGGAACTACGAGCAGTACTTC

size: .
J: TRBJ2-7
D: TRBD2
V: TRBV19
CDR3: CASSMGLLAGSYEQYF
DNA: TGTGCCAGTAGTATGGGGCTACTAGCGGGCTCCTACGAGCAGTACTTC

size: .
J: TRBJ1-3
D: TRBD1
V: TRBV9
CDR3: CASSPSTGRYGNTIYF
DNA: TGTGCCAGCAGCCCCTCGACAGGGCGGTACGGAAACACCATATATTTT

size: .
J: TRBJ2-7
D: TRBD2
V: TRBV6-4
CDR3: CASSEGTNNYEQYF
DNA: TGTGCCAGCAGCGAGGGGACTAACAACTACGAGCAGTACTTC

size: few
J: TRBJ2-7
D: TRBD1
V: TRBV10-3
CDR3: CAISESGQVEQYF
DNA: TGTGCCATCAGTGAGTCGGGACAGGTCGAGCAGTACTTC

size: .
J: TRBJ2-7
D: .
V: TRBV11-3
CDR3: CASSLVTGGASYEQYF
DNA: TGTGCCAGCAGCTTAGTCACCGGGGGTGCTTCCTACGAGCAGTACTTC